The clone carrying this T cell receptor beta chain was picked up a small number of times. Its specificity is unknown. The CDR3 has 15 residues. From germline, CDR1 is SGHTA and CDR2 FQGNSA. Trimming stripped 5 bases from V and 1 base from J, with 14 bases between. Every donor was a healthy person donating bone marrow. The sample is drawn from a study of cytomegalovirus exposure and HLA in healthy donors. Study-level results: Reported findings show TCR beta sequences accurately forecast HLA-A and HLA-B alleles in most subjects. For most TCR beta V segments, an earlier analysis put the productive rate at about 87% or about 30% of the time. Later on, analysis showed that most CMV-associated TCR beta chains appeared to be HLA-restricted.

Both 60 Vbeta primers and 13 Jbeta primers went into the PCR. Clones were read by immunoSEQ multiplex PCR, and TCRdb kept only the in-frame ones, dropping some. Among more than 80,000 clones listed, 60% to 80% were seen once. This TCR derives from a female donor in good health and CMV-seronegative. The gene calls are TRBV7-2 and TRBJ1-1; TRBD1 is a possible D gene (6 bases). What was sequenced was PBMCs. CDR3 nucleotides: TGTGCCAGCAGCCTACGGGACACTAGGAACACTGAAGCTTTCTTT. It codes for CASSLRDTRNTEAFF. The entire variable domain, with the rest obtained from reference TRBV7-2 and TRBJ1-1, is as follows: GAGVSQSPSNKVTEKGKDVELRCDPISGHTALYWYRQSLGQGLEFLIYFQGNSAPDKSGLPSDRFSAERTGGSVSTLTIQRTQQEDSAVYLCASSLRDTRNTEAFFGQGTRLTVV.